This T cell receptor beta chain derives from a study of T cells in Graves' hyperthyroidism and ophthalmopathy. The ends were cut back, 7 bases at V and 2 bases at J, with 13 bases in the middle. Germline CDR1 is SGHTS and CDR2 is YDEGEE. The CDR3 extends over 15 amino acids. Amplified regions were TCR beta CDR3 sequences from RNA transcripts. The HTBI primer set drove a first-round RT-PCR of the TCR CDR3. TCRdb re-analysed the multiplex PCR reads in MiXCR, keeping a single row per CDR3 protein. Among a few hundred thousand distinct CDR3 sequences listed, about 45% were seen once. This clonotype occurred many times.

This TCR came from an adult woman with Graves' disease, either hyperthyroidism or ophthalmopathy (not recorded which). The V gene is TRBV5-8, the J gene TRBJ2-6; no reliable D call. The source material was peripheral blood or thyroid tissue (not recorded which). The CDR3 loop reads CASFLLQAGANVLTF. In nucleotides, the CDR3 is TGTGCCAGCTTTCTTCTCCAGGCTGGGGCCAACGTCCTGACTTTC.